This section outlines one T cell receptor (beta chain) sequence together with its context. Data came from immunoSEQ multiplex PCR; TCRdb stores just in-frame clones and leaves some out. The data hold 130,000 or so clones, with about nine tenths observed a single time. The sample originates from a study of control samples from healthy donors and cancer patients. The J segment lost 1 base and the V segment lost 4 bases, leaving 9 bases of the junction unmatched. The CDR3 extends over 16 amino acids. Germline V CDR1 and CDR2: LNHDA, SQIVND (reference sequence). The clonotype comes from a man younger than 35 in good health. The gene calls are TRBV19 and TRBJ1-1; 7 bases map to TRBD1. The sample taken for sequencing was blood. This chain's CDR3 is CASSTRSTGRNTEAFF. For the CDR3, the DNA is TGTGCCAGTAGTACCCGTTCGACAGGGCGGAACACTGAAGCTTTCTTT. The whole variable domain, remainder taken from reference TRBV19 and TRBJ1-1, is DGGITQSPKYLFRKEGQNVTLSCEQNLNHDAMYWYRQDPGQGLRLIYYSQIVNDFQKGDIAEGYSVSREKKESFPLTVTSAQKNPTAFYLCASSTRSTGRNTEAFFGQGTRLTVV.